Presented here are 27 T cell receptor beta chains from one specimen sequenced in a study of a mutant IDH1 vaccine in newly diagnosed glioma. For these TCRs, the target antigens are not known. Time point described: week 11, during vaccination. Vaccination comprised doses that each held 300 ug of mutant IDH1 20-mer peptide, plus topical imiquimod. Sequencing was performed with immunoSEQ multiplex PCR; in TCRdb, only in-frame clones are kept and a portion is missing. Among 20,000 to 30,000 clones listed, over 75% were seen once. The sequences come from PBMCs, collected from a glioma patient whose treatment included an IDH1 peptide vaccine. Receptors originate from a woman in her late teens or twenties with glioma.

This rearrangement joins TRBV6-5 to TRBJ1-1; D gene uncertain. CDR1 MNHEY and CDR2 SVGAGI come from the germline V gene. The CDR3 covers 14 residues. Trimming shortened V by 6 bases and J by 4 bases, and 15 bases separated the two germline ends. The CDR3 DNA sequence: TGTGCCAGCAGCTTAAGGGCCGGATTCACTGAAGCTTTCTTT. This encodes CASSLRAGFTEAFF.

In DNA form, the CDR3 reads TGTGCCAGCAGCACACCTGGCAGGGGTTTAAACATTCAGTACTTC. Encoded protein: CASSTPGRGLNIQYF. V usage is TRBV5-4 and J usage is TRBJ2-4, with TRBD1 as a possible D gene (6 bases). V lost 4 bases and J 6 bases, leaving 17 bases between the germline ends. The germline CDR1 and CDR2 sequences are SGHNT and YYREEE (reference sequence). The CDR3 covers 15 residues.

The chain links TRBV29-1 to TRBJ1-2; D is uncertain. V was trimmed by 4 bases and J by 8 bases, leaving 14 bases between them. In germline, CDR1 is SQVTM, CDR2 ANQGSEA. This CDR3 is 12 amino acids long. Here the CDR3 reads CSVVLGSQGYTF. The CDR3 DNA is TGCAGCGTTGTATTGGGGTCTCAGGGCTACACCTTC.

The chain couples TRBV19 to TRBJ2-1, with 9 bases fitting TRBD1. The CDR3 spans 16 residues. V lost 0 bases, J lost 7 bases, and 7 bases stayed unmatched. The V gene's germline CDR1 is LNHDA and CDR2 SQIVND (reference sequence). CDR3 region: CASSIEGTGWVNEQFF. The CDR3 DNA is TGTGCCAGTAGTATAGAGGGGACAGGGTGGGTTAATGAGCAGTTCTTC.

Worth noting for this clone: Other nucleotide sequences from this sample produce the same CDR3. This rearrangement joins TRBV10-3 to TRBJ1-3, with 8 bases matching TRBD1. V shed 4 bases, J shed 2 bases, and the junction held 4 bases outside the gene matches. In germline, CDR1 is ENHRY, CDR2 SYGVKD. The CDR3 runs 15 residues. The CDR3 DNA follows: TGTGCCATCAGTGGAGGGACAGGCCCTGGAAACACCATATATTTT. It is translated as CAISGGTGPGNTIYF.

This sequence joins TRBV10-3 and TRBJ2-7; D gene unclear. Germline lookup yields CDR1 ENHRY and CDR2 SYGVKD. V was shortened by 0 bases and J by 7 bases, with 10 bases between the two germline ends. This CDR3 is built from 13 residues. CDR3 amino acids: CAISESPTGEQYF. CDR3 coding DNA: TGTGCCATCAGTGAGTCCCCCACTGGTGAGCAGTACTTC.

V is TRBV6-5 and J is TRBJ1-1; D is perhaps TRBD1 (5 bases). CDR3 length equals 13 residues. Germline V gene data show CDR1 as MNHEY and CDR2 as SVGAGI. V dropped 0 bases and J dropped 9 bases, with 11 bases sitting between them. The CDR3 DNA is TGTGCCAGCAGTTACTCCGGGGCTCAACAAGCTTTCTTT. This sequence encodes CASSYSGAQQAFF.

The CDR3 DNA is TGCGCCAGCAGCTCCTTCTCACAGGGATACGAGCAGTACTTC. Translation gives CASSSFSQGYEQYF. V gene TRBV5-1 combines with J gene TRBJ2-7; maybe TRBD1 (6 bases). The CDR3 has 14 residues. Trimming took off 3 bases at V and 4 bases at J, with 14 bases between the two ends. Germline V lookup: CDR1 SGHRS, CDR2 YFSETQ.

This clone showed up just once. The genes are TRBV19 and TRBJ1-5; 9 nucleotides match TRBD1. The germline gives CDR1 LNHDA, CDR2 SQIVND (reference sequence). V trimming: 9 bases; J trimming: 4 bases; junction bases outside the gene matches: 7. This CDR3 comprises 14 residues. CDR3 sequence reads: CASTPGTGNQPQHF. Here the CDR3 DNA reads TGTGCCAGCACCCCCGGGACAGGGAATCAGCCCCAGCATTTT.

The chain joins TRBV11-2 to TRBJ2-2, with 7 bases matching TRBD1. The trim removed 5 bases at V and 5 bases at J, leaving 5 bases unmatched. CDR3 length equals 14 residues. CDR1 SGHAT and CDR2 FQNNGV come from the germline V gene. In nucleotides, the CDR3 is TGTGCCAGCAGCCCGGGACAGCTTACCGGGGAGCTGTTTTTT. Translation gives CASSPGQLTGELFF. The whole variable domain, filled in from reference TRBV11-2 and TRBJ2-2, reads EAGVAQSPRYKIIEKRQSVAFWCNPISGHATLYWYQQILGQGPKLLIQFQNNGVVDDSQLPKDRFSAERLKGVDSTLKIQPAKLEDSAVYLCASSPGQLTGELFFGEGSRLTVL.

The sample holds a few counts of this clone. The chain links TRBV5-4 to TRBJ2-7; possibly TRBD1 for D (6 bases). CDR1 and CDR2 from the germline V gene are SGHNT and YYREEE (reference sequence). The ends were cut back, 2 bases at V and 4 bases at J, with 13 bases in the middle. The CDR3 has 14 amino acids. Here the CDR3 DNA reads TGTGCCAGCAGCTTCCAGGGGTCCGAGTACGAGCAGTACTTC. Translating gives CASSFQGSEYEQYF.

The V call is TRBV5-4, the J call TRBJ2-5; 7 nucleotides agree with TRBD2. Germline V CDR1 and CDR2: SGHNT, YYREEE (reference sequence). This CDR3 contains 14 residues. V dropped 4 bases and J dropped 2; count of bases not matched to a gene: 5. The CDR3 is CASSGGGAQETQYF. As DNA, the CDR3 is TGTGCCAGCAGCGGCGGGGGAGCGCAAGAGACCCAGTACTTC.

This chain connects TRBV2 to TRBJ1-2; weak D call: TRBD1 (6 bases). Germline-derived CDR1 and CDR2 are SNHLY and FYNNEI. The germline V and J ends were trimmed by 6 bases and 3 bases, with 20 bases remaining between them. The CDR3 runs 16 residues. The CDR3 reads CASRRETGVGHYGYTF. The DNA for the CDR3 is TGTGCCAGCAGGCGCGAGACAGGAGTTGGCCACTATGGCTACACCTTC.

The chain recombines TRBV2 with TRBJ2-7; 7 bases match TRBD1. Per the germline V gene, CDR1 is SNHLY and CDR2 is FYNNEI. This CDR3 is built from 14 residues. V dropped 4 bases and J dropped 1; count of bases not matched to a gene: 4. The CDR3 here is CASSVRDSSYEQYF. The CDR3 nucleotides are TGTGCCAGCAGTGTGAGGGACAGTTCCTACGAGCAGTACTTC.

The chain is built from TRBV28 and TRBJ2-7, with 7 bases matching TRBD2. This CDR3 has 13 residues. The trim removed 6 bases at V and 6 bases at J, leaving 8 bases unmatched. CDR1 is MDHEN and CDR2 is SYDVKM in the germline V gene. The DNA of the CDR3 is TGTGCCAGCAGGGTCCGGAGGGAGGGCGAGCAGTACTTC. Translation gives CASRVRREGEQYF. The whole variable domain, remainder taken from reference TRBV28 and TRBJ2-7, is DVKVTQSSRYLVKRTGEKVFLECVQDMDHENMFWYRQDPGLGLRLIYFSYDVKMKEKGDIPEGYSVSREKKERFSLILESASTNQTSMYLCASRVRREGEQYFGPGTRLTVT.

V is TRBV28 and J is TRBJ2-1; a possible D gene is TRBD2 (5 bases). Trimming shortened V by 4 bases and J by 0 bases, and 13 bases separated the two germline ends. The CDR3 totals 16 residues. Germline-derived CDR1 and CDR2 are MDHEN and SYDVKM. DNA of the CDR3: TGTGCCAGCAGTTCACGGACTTGGAGCTCCTACAATGAGCAGTTCTTC. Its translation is CASSSRTWSSYNEQFF.

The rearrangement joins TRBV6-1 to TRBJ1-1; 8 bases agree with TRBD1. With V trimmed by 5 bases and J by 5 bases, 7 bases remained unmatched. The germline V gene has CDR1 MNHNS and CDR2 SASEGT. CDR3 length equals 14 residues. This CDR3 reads CASSFGQGRTEAFF. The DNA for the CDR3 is TGTGCCAGCAGTTTCGGACAGGGAAGGACTGAAGCTTTCTTT.

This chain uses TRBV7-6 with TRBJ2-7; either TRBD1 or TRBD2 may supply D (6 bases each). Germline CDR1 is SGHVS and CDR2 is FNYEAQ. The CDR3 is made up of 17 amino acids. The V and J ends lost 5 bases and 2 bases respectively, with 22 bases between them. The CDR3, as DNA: TGTGCCAGCAGCCCTTGGACGGGGGCCCGCGCCGCCTACGAGCAGTACTTC. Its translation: CASSPWTGARAAYEQYF.

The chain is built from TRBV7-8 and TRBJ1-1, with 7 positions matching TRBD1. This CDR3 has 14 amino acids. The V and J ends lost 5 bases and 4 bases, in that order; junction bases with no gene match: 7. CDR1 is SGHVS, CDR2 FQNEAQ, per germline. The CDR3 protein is CASSMTGFVTEAFF. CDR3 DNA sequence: TGTGCCAGCAGCATGACAGGGTTCGTCACTGAAGCTTTCTTT.

The CDR3 bases are TGTGCCAGCAGTGGATTAGTGGGACAGGGAAAAACGTTCTCCTACGAGCAGTACTTC. Its translation: CASSGLVGQGKTFSYEQYF. V gene TRBV2 combines with J gene TRBJ2-7; 9 nucleotides agree with TRBD1. Germline CDR1 is SNHLY and CDR2 is FYNNEI. J lost 0 bases, V lost 4 bases, and 16 bases had no gene match. The CDR3 is made up of 19 amino acids.

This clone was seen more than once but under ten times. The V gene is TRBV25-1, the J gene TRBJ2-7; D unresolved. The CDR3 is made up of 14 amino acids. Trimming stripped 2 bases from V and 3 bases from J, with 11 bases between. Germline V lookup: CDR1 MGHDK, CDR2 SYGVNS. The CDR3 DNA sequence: TGTGCCAGCAGTGAAGGGCAGGTTCGCTACGAGCAGTACTTC. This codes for CASSEGQVRYEQYF.

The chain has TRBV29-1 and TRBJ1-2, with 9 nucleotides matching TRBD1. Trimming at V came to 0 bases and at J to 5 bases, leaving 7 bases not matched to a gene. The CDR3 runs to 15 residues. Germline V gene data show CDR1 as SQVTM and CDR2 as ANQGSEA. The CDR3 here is CSVEDRATGGYGYTF. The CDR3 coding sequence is TGCAGCGTTGAAGATCGGGCGACAGGGGGTTATGGCTACACCTTC.

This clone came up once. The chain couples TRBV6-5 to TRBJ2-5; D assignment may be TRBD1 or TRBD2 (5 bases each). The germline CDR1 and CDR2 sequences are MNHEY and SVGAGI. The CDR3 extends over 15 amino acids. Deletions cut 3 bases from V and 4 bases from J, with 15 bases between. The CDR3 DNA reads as TGTGCCAGCAGTTATGCCCCCCGGGGCGGAGAGACCCAGTACTTC. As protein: CASSYAPRGGETQYF.

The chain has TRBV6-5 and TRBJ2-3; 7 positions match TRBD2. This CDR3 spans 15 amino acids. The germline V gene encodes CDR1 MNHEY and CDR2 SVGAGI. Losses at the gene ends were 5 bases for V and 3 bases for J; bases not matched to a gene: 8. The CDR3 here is CASSPAGVVTDTQYF. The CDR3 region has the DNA TGTGCCAGCAGTCCGGCGGGGGTTGTAACAGATACGCAGTATTTT.

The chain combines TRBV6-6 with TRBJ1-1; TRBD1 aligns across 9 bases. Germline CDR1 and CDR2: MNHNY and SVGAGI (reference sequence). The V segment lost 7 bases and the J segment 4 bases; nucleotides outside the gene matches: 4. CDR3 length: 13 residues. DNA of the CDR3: TGTGCCAGCATCGACAGGGGGTCCACTGAAGCTTTCTTT. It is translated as CASIDRGSTEAFF.

The DNA for the CDR3 is TGTGCCATCAGGAGGTCAGGGAGCTACGAGCAGTACTTC. This encodes CAIRRSGSYEQYF. This chain uses TRBV7-6 with TRBJ2-7; D possibly uses TRBD1 or TRBD2 (5 bases each). The CDR3 covers 13 residues. The germline gives CDR1 SGHVS, CDR2 FNYEAQ. Trimming cost V 10 bases and J 3 bases, with 16 bases left between them.

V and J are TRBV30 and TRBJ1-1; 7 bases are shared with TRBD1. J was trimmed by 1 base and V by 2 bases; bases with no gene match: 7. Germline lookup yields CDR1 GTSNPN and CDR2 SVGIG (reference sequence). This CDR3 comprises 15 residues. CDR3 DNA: TGTGCCTGGAGTCGACAGGGTTGGGGGAACACTGAAGCTTTCTTT. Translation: CAWSRQGWGNTEAFF.